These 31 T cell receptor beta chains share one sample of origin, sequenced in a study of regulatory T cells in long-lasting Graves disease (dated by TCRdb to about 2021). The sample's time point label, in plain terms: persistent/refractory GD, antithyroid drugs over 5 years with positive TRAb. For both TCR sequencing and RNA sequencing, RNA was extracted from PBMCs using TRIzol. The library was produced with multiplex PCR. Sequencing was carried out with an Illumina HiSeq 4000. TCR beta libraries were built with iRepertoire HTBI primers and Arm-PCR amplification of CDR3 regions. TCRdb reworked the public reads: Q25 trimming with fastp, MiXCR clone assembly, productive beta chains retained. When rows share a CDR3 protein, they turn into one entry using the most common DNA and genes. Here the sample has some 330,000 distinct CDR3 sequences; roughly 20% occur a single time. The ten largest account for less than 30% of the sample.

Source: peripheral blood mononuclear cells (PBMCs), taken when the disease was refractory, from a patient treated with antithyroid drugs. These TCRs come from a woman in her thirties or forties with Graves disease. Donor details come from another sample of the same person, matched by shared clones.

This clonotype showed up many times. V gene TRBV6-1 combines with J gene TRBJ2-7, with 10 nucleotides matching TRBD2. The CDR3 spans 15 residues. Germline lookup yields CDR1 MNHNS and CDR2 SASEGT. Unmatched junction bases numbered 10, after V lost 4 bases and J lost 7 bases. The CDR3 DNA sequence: TGTGCCAGCAGTGTAACTAGCGGGACCTGGGGAGAGCAGTACTTC. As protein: CASSVTSGTWGEQYF.

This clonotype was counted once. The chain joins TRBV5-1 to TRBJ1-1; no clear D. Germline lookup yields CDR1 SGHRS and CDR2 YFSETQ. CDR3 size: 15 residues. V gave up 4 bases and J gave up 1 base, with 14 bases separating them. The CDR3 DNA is TGCGCCAGCAGCCATTACCCGGACGGGAACACTGAAGCTTTCTTT. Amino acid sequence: CASSHYPDGNTEAFF. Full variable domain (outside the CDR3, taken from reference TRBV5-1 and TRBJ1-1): KAGVTQTPRYLIKTRGQQVTLSCSPISGHRSVSWYQQTPGQGLQFLFEYFSETQRNKGNFPGRFSGRQFSNSRSEMNVSTLELGDSALYLCASSHYPDGNTEAFFGQGTRLTVV.

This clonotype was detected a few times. The CDR3 DNA sequence: TGCAGTGCGAGGGCTAGCGGGAGGTCGAACACCGGGGAGCTGTTTTTT. It encodes CSARASGRSNTGELFF. This rearrangement joins TRBV20-1 to TRBJ2-2; 11 bases map to TRBD2. The CDR3 consists of 16 residues. Germline loops: CDR1 DFQATT, CDR2 SNEGSKA (reference sequence). With 6 bases clipped from V and 0 bases from J, the junction kept 6 bases outside the gene matches.

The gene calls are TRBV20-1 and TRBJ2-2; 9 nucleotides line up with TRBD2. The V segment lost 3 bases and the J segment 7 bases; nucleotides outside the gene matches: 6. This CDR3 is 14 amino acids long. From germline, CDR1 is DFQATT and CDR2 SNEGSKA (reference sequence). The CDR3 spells CSARVAGVVGELFF. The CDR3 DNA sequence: TGCAGTGCTAGGGTAGCGGGAGTCGTCGGGGAGCTGTTTTTT.

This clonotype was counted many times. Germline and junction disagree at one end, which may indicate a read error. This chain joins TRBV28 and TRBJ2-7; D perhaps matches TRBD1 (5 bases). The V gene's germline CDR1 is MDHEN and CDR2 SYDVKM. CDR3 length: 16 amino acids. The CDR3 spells CASSLPPSGHSHEQYF. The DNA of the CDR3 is TGTGCCAGCAGTTTACCTCCCTCTGGACACTCCCACGAGCAGTACTTC.

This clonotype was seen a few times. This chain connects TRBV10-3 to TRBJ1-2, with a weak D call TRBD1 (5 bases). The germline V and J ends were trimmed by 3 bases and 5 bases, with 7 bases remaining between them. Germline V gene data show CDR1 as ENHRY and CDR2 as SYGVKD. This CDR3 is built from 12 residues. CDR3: CAISEGVYGYTF. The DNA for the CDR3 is TGTGCCATCAGTGAAGGGGTTTATGGCTACACCTTC.

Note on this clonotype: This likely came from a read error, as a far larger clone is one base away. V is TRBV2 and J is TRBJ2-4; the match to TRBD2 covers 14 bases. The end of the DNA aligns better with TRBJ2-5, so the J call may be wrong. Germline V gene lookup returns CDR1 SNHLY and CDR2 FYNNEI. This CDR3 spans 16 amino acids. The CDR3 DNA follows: TGTGCCAGCAGGCAAACCGGGACTAGCGGGGGCTTGACCCAGTACTTC. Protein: CASRQTGTSGGLTQYF.

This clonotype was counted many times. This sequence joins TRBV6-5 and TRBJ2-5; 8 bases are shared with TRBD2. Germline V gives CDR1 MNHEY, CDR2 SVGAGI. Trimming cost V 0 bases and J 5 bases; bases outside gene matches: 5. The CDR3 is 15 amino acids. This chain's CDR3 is CASSYSTGGIETQYF. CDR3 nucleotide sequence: TGTGCCAGCAGTTACTCAACGGGAGGGATTGAGACCCAGTACTTC.

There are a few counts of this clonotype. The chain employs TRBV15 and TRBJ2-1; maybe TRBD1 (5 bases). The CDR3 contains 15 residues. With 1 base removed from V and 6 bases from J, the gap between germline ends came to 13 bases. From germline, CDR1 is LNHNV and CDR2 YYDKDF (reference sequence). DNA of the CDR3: TGTGCCACCAGCAGAGGGGTAGGCAGGGTCAATGAGCAGTTCTTC. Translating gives CATSRGVGRVNEQFF.

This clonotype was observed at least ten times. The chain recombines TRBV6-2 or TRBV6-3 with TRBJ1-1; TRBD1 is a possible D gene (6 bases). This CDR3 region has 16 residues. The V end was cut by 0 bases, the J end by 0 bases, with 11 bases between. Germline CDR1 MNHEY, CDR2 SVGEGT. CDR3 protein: CASSYSSKGVNTEAFF. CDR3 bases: TGTGCCAGCAGTTACTCGAGTAAGGGGGTGAACACTGAAGCTTTCTTT.

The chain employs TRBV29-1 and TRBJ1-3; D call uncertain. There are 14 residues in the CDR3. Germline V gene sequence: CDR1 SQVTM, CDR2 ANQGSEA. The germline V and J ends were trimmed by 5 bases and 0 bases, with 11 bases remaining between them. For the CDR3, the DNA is TGCAGCGTTATCTGGGATAGCTCTGGAAACACCATATATTTT. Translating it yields CSVIWDSSGNTIYF. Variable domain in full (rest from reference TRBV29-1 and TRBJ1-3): SAVISQKPSRDICQRGTSLTIQCQVDSQVTMMFWYRQQPGQSLTLIATANQGSEATYESGFVIDKFPISRPNLTFSTLTVSNMSPEDSSIYLCSVIWDSSGNTIYFGEGSWLTVV.

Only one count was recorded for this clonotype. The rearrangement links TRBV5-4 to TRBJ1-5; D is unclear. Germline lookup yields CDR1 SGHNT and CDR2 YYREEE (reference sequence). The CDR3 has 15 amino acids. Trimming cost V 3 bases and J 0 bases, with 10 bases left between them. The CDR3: CASSSDPNSNQPQHF. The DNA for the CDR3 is TGTGCCAGCAGCTCAGACCCCAATAGCAATCAGCCCCAGCATTTT.

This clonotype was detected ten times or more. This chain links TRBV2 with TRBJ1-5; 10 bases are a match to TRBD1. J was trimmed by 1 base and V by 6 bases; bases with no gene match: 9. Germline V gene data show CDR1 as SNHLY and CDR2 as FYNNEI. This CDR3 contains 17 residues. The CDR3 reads CASSERQGAGSNQPQHF. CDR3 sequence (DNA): TGTGCCAGCAGCGAACGACAGGGGGCAGGAAGCAATCAGCCCCAGCATTTT.

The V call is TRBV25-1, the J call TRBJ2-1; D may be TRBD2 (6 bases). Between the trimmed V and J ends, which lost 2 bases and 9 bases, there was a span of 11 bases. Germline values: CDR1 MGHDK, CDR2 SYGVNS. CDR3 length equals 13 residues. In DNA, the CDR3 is TGTGCCAGCAGTGAACTAGCGAGTCTTGAGCAGTTCTTC. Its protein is CASSELASLEQFF.

CDR3 in amino acids: CSALAGVGEQFF. CDR3 DNA sequence: TGCAGCGCCCTAGCGGGAGTGGGTGAGCAGTTCTTC. The chain carries TRBV29-1 and TRBJ2-1; TRBD2 agrees at 10 bases. CDR3 size: 12 residues. The V and J ends lost 7 bases and 9 bases, in that order; junction bases with no gene match: 6. Germline CDR1 is SQVTM and CDR2 is ANQGSEA.

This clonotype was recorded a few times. The DNA of the CDR3 is TGCGCCAGCAGCCGCAGAGGGGGCGAGTTCGATGAAAAACTGTTTTTT. Its translation is CASSRRGGEFDEKLFF. The chain carries TRBV4-1 and TRBJ1-4; 7 bases line up with TRBD1. Germline loops: CDR1 MGHRA, CDR2 YSYEKL. CDR3 size: 16 residues. With V trimmed by 4 bases and J by 6 bases, 11 bases remained unmatched.

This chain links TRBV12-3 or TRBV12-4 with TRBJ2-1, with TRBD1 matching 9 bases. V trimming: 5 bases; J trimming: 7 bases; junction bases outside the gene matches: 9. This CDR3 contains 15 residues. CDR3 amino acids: CASSPRDRAVNEQFF. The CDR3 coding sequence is TGTGCCAGCAGTCCCCGGGACAGGGCGGTGAATGAGCAGTTCTTC.

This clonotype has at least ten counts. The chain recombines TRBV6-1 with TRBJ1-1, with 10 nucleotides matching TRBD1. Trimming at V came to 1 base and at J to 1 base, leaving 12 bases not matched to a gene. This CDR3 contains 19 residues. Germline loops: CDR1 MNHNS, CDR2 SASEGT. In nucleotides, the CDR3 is TGTGCCAGCAGTGAAGAAGTGATACAGGACAGGGGGTGGAACACTGAAGCTTTCTTT. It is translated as CASSEEVIQDRGWNTEAFF.

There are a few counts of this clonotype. The CDR3 DNA is TGCAGCGTTCGGTCCGGGTTTAAGAACACCATATATTTT. Translation gives CSVRSGFKNTIYF. The chain employs TRBV29-1 and TRBJ1-3, with unresolved D. The CDR3 is 13 amino acids. Trimming stripped 5 bases from V and 7 bases from J, with 15 bases between. The germline gives CDR1 SQVTM, CDR2 ANQGSEA.

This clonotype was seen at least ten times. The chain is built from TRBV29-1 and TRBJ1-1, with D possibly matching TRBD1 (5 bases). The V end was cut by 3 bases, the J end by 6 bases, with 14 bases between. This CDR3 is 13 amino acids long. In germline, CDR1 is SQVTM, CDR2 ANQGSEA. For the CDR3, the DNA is TGCAGCGTTGAGGGGCCACAGGTTCCTGAAGCTTTCTTT. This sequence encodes CSVEGPQVPEAFF. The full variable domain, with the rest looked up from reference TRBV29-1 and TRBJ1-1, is SAVISQKPSRDICQRGTSLTIQCQVDSQVTMMFWYRQQPGQSLTLIATANQGSEATYESGFVIDKFPISRPNLTFSTLTVSNMSPEDSSIYLCSVEGPQVPEAFFGQGTRLTVV.

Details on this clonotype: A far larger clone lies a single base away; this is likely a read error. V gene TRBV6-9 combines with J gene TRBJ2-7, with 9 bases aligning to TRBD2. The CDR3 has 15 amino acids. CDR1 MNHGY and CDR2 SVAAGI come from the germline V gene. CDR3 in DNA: TGTGCCGGCAGTTACGGCCTAGCGGGACCCTACGAGCAGTACTTC. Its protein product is CAGSYGLAGPYEQYF.

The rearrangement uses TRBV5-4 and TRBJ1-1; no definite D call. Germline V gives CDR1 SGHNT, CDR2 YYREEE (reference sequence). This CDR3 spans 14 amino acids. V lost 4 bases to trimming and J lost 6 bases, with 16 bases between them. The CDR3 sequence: CASSTLAGYSEAFF. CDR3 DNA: TGTGCCAGCAGCACCTTAGCAGGATATTCTGAAGCTTTCTTT.

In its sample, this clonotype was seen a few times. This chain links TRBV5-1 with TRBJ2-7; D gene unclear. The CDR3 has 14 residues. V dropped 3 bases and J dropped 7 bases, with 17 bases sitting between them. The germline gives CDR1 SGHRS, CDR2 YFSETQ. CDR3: CASSSGPPAFEQYF. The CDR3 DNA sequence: TGCGCCAGCAGCTCCGGCCCCCCGGCGTTTGAGCAGTACTTC.

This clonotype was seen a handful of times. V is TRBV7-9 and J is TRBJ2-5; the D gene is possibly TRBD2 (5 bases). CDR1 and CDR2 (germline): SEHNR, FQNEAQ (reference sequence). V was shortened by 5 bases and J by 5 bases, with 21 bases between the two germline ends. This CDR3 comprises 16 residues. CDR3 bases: TGTGCCAGCAGCCATCCCCTGACTCCTCGCGGGGAGACCCAGTACTTC. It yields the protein CASSHPLTPRGETQYF.

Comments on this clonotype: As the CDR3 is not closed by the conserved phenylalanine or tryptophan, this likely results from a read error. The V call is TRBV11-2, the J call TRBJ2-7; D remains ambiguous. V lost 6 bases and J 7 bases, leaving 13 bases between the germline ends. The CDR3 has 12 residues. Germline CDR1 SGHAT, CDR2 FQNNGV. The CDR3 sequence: CASSWTPTEQYL. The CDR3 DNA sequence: TGTGCCAGCAGTTGGACGCCAACGGAGCAGTACCTC.

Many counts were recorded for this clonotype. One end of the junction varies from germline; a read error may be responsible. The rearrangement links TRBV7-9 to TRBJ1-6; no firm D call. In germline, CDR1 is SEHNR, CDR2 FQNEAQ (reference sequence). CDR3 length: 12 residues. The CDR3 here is CASSSNNSPLHF. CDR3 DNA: TGTGCCAGCAGCTCCAATAATTCACCCCTCCACTTT.

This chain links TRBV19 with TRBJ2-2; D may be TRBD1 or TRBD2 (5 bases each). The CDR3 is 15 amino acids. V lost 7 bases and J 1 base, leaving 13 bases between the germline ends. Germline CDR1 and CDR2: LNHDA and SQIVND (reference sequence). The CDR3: CASKGRGLNTGELFF. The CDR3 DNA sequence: TGTGCCAGTAAGGGACGGGGCCTGAACACCGGGGAGCTGTTTTTT.

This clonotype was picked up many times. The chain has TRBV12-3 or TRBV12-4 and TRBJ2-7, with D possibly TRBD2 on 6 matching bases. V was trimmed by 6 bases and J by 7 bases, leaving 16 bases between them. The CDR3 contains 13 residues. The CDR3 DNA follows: TGTGCCAGCAGACTTGGACGGAGGGGAGAGCAGTACTTC. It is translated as CASRLGRRGEQYF.

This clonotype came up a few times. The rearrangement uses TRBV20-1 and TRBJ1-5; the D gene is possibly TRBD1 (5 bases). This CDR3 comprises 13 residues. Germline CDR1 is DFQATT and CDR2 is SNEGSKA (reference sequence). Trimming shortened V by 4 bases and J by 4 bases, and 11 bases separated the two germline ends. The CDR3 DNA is TGCAGTGCTAAAGGACACTTTAATCAGCCCCAGCATTTT. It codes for CSAKGHFNQPQHF.

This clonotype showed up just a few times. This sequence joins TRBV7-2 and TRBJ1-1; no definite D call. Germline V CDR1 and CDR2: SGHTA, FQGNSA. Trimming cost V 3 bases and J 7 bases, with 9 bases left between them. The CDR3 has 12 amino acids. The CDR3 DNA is TGTGCCAGCAGCTTTTCGACTTTTGAAGCTTTCTTT. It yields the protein CASSFSTFEAFF.

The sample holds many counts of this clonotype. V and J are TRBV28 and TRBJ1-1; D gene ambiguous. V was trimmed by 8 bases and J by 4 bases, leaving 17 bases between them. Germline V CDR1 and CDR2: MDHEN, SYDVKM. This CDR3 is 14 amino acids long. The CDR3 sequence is CASGSSGLTTEAFF. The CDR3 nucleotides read TGTGCCAGCGGATCCTCGGGGTTGACCACTGAAGCTTTCTTT.